This T cell receptor (beta chain) was sequenced during a study of T-cell reconstitution after alpha-beta-depleted transplantation in children. This CDR3 is built from 11 residues. CDR1 and CDR2 (germline): KGHDR, SFDVKD. Deletions cut 7 bases from V and 4 bases from J, with 5 bases between. Unique molecular identifiers were used in preparing the TCRbeta library. TCRdb reprocessed the PCR reads via MiXCR and lists one record per CDR3 protein. The table includes approximately 490,000 distinct CDR3 sequences, under 15% detected once. The receptor comes from a human donor who donated a stem cell graft to a child with combined immunodeficiency. The input for sequencing was PBMCs from the stem cell graft donor, taken from the stem cell graft. This sequence joins TRBV24-1 and TRBJ2-3, with unresolved D. CDR3 loop: CATRDSDTQYF. Written as DNA, the CDR3 is TGTGCCACCAGAGACTCAGATACGCAGTATTTT.